Below, 8 T cell receptor beta chains from the same sample are listed, as sequenced in a study of T cell repertoires and Cas9 in healthy adults. Assay used: immunoSEQ multiplex PCR; TCRdb lists only in-frame clones, some missing. Of about 14,000 clones detected, roughly 87% appear once; the ten largest clones hold around 1.5%. Sequencing used Tregs (CD4+, CD25+, CD127-, CD137-, CD154-) from PBMCs; culture status not recorded. The receptors derive from a human donor in good health.

J is TRBJ1-2 and V is TRBV19, with TRBD1 matching over 7 bases. This CDR3 spans 15 amino acids. CDR1 is LNHDA, CDR2 SQIVND, per germline (reference sequence). The V segment lost 4 bases and the J segment 0 bases; nucleotides outside the gene matches: 5. The CDR3 sequence is CASSTQGGTNYGYTF. CDR3 DNA: TGTGCCAGTAGTACCCAGGGGGGGACTAACTATGGCTACACCTTC.

The CDR3 region is CASSIDPYQETQYF. CDR3 DNA sequence: TGTGCCAGTAGTATAGACCCGTACCAAGAGACCCAGTACTTC. This chain links TRBV19 with TRBJ2-5; D gene uncertain. Per the germline V gene, CDR1 is LNHDA and CDR2 is SQIVND (reference sequence). The CDR3 spans 14 residues. V lost 0 bases, J lost 0 bases, and 5 bases lay in between.

This chain links TRBV7-9 with TRBJ1-1, with a possible D match to TRBD1 (5 bases). The CDR3 consists of 15 residues. V gave up 3 bases and J gave up 1 base, with 12 bases separating them. Germline V gives CDR1 SEHNR, CDR2 FQNEAQ (reference sequence). The CDR3 nucleotides read TGTGCCAGCAGCTTGGTCAGGGTTAAGAACACTGAAGCTTTCTTT. This translates into CASSLVRVKNTEAFF.

The chain joins TRBV6-4 to TRBJ2-3, with TRBD2 matching over 7 bases. V shed 3 bases, J shed 0 bases, and the junction held 3 bases outside the gene matches. Germline lookup yields CDR1 MRHNA and CDR2 SNTAGT. The CDR3 runs to 15 residues. CDR3 DNA: TGTGCCAGCAGTGAATTAGCGGGTAGCACAGATACGCAGTATTTT. This codes for CASSELAGSTDTQYF.

The V gene is TRBV4-2, the J gene TRBJ2-1; 9 positions match TRBD1. Germline V gene data show CDR1 as LGHNA and CDR2 as YNFKEQ. CDR3 length: 15 residues. V lost 4 bases, J lost 10 bases, and 11 bases stayed unmatched. Here the CDR3 DNA reads TGTGCCAGCAGCCTACCGGGACAGGGCCCAGACGAGCAGTTCTTC. Translating gives CASSLPGQGPDEQFF.

This sequence joins TRBV27 and TRBJ2-7, with D perhaps given as TRBD1 or TRBD2 (5 bases each). Germline CDR1 and CDR2: MNHEY and SMNVEV (reference sequence). The CDR3 sequence is 14 residues long. Trimming shortened V by 7 bases and J by 3 bases, and 16 bases separated the two germline ends. CDR3 in DNA: TGTGCCAGCACGGGACCTAGTAGGGTCTACGAGCAGTACGTC. It is translated as CASTGPSRVYEQYV.

The chain combines TRBV18 with TRBJ1-5, with D perhaps TRBD1 (6 bases). The CDR3 sequence is 15 residues long. Trimming shortened V by 3 bases and J by 5 bases, and 14 bases separated the two germline ends. CDR1 and CDR2 (germline): KGHSH, LQKENI. Written as DNA, the CDR3 is TGTGCCAGCTCACCGGAAAGGGGGGTCGATCAGCCCCAGCATTTT. The encoded protein is CASSPERGVDQPQHF.

This chain connects TRBV29-1 to TRBJ1-2; the D is unclear. V lost 2 bases and J lost 8, with 9 bases in between. Germline CDR1 SQVTM, CDR2 ANQGSEA. The CDR3 extends over 11 amino acids. The DNA of the CDR3 is TGCAGCGTTGAAAGTTTCGGGGGCTACACCTTC. Amino acid sequence: CSVESFGGYTF.